These T cell receptor beta chains were read from a single sample in a study of T cell changes during pregnancy in multiple sclerosis. Repertoires were generated with immunoSEQ multiplex PCR, while TCRdb's copy carries only in-frame clones and drops some. The repertoire holds nearly 70,000 clones, roughly 94% seen once, with around 1.5% in the top ten. The sample in question was peripheral blood, obtained in the second trimester of pregnancy. These receptor sequences come from a female donor in good health, enrolled as a control in a pregnancy study. The CDR3 runs from the conserved cysteine through the conserved F or W. The order of the fields is J gene, V gene, clone size, D gene, CDR3 protein, CDR3 DNA. A D gene is named only where the DNA matches it firmly. Size is omitted from some rows. Given values are once, few, many or a class for expanded clones.

TRBJ2-4 | TRBV4-1 | . | . | CASSLEPGSGKNIQYF | TGCGCCAGCAGCCTCGAGCCCGGGAGTGGCAAAAACATTCAGTACTTC
TRBJ1-2 | TRBV28 | . | . | CASSLRGYANYGYTF | TGTGCCAGCAGTTTGCGAGGGTACGCTAACTATGGCTACACCTTC
TRBJ2-5 | TRBV6-6 | . | . | CASSPSRLETQYF | TGTGCCAGCAGTCCTAGCCGACTAGAGACCCAGTACTTC
TRBJ2-7 | TRBV13 | . | TRBD2 | CASSEVGTSGSEQYF | TGTGCCAGCAGCGAGGTGGGGACTAGCGGATCCGAGCAGTACTTC
TRBJ2-4 | TRBV9 | . | . | CASSPGTQNIQYF | TGTGCCAGCAGCCCCGGGACTCAAAACATTCAGTACTTC
TRBJ2-1 | TRBV19 | . | . | CASSIPRAEMVQFF | TGTGCCAGTAGTATTCCCAGGGCCGAGATGGTGCAGTTCTTC
TRBJ2-1 | TRBV2 | . | TRBD1 | CASNMGQGWNEQFF | TGTGCCAGCAATATGGGACAGGGGTGGAATGAGCAGTTCTTC
TRBJ1-5 | TRBV6-5 | once | . | CASGYGFRGNQPQHF | TGTGCCAGCGGGTATGGCTTCAGGGGAAATCAGCCCCAGCATTTT
TRBJ1-4 | TRBV11-2 | . | . | CASSLGTSWGPNEKLFF | TGTGCCAGCAGCTTAGGGACAAGCTGGGGGCCTAATGAAAAACTGTTTTTT
TRBJ1-5 | TRBV10-3 | . | TRBD1 | CAISEQGALNQPQHF | TGTGCCATCAGTGAGCAGGGGGCCCTCAATCAGCCCCAGCATTTT
TRBJ2-2 | TRBV7-6 | . | . | CASSRGRVNTGELFF | TGTGCCAGCAGCCGCGGCAGGGTAAATACCGGGGAGCTGTTTTTT
TRBJ2-2 | TRBV28 | . | . | CASSGGAGVGRWELFF | TGTGCCAGCAGTGGGGGGGCAGGGGTCGGAAGGTGGGAGCTGTTTTTT
TRBJ1-2 | TRBV5-1 | . | TRBD1 | CASSLPPDRRRMYGYTF | TGCGCCAGCAGCTTGCCCCCGGACAGGAGAAGAATGTATGGCTACACCTTC
TRBJ1-2 | TRBV27 | . | . | CASSLGGGSYGYTF | TGTGCCAGCAGTTTAGGGGGGGGGAGCTATGGCTACACCTTC
TRBJ2-1 | TRBV6-6 | . | TRBD2 | CASSYSGETYNEQFF | TGTGCCAGCAGTTATAGCGGGGAAACCTACAATGAGCAGTTCTTC
TRBJ2-7 | TRBV27 | . | . | CASSLVGEIYEQYF | TGTGCCAGCAGTTTGGTTGGTGAGATCTACGAGCAGTACTTC
TRBJ1-1 | TRBV7-9 | . | TRBD1 | CASSLAPIGQGTGEAFF | TGTGCCAGCAGCTTAGCGCCCATTGGACAGGGGACGGGGGAAGCTTTCTTT
TRBJ1-4 | TRBV30 | . | . | CAWNRVGSSGEKLFF | TGTGCCTGGAACAGGGTTGGATCCAGTGGCGAAAAACTGTTTTTT
TRBJ1-5 | TRBV10-3 | . | . | CAISDGSNQPQHF | TGTGCCATCAGTGACGGGTCTAATCAGCCCCAGCATTTT
TRBJ1-6 | TRBV7-9 | . | TRBD1 | CASSIRQGAGNSPLHF | TGTGCCAGCAGTATTCGACAGGGGGCTGGTAATTCACCCCTCCACTTT
TRBJ2-1 | TRBV18 | once | TRBD2 | CASSPRLAGVWNEQFF | TGTGCCAGCTCACCGCGACTAGCGGGAGTGTGGAATGAGCAGTTCTTC
TRBJ1-5 | TRBV7-2 | . | TRBD1 | CASSGQGDQPQHF | TGTGCCAGCAGTGGACAGGGAGATCAGCCCCAGCATTTT
TRBJ1-1 | TRBV28 | . | . | CASSLPGGYTEAFF | TGTGCCAGCAGTCTCCCGGGGGGGTACACTGAAGCTTTCTTT
TRBJ1-2 | TRBV2 | . | TRBD1 | CASSSGTGPFVASYGYTF | TGTGCCAGCAGTTCCGGGACAGGGCCTTTTGTTGCTAGCTATGGCTACACCTTC
TRBJ2-5 | TRBV4-1 | . | TRBD2 | CASSQVGLAAETQYF | TGCGCCAGCAGCCAAGTAGGACTAGCGGCAGAGACCCAGTACTTC
TRBJ2-5 | TRBV12-5 | . | TRBD2 | CASGTSGEYQETQYF | TGTGCTAGTGGCACTAGCGGGGAGTACCAAGAGACCCAGTACTTC
TRBJ1-4 | TRBV7-2 | . | TRBD1 | CASSSRQGFNEKLFF | TGTGCCAGCAGCTCTCGACAGGGATTTAATGAAAAACTGTTTTTT
TRBJ1-2 | TRBV4-3 | . | . | CASSQRGTYGYTF | TGCGCCAGCAGCCAACGGGGGACCTATGGCTACACCTTC
TRBJ2-1 | TRBV2 | . | . | CASSVNRENEQFF | TGTGCCAGCAGTGTTAACCGGGAAAATGAGCAGTTCTTC